This T cell receptor (beta chain) was found in a study of T cell repertoires in cytomegalovirus infection. At the level of the study: Matching HLA type, along with CMV infection, was indicated by public TCR beta signatures.

In regard to this clonotype: What it binds is unknown.

TCRdb processed the reads anew with MiXCR; each CDR3 protein has one entry. The top ten clones hold 20% of a sample with approximately 340,000 distinct CDR3 sequences, 25% to 30% of them seen once. Regarding the study as a whole: In two of eight donors, the top clonotype was HLA-C-restricted CMV-specific.

The CDR3 consists of 15 residues. V shed 2 bases and J shed 5 bases, with 13 bases lying between them. The V gene's germline CDR1 is KGHSH and CDR2 LQKENI. V is TRBV18 and J is TRBJ2-1; D unresolved. Sequencing used cultured PBMCs, obtained from culture after CMV antigen stimulation. The source is a human donor in good health (CMV status not recorded). Some clones in this sample may be carry-over from other donors' samples. DNA for the CDR3: TGTGCCAGCTCACCAGGGCCATCTCTAAACAATGAGCAGTTCTTC. Its translation: CASSPGPSLNNEQFF.